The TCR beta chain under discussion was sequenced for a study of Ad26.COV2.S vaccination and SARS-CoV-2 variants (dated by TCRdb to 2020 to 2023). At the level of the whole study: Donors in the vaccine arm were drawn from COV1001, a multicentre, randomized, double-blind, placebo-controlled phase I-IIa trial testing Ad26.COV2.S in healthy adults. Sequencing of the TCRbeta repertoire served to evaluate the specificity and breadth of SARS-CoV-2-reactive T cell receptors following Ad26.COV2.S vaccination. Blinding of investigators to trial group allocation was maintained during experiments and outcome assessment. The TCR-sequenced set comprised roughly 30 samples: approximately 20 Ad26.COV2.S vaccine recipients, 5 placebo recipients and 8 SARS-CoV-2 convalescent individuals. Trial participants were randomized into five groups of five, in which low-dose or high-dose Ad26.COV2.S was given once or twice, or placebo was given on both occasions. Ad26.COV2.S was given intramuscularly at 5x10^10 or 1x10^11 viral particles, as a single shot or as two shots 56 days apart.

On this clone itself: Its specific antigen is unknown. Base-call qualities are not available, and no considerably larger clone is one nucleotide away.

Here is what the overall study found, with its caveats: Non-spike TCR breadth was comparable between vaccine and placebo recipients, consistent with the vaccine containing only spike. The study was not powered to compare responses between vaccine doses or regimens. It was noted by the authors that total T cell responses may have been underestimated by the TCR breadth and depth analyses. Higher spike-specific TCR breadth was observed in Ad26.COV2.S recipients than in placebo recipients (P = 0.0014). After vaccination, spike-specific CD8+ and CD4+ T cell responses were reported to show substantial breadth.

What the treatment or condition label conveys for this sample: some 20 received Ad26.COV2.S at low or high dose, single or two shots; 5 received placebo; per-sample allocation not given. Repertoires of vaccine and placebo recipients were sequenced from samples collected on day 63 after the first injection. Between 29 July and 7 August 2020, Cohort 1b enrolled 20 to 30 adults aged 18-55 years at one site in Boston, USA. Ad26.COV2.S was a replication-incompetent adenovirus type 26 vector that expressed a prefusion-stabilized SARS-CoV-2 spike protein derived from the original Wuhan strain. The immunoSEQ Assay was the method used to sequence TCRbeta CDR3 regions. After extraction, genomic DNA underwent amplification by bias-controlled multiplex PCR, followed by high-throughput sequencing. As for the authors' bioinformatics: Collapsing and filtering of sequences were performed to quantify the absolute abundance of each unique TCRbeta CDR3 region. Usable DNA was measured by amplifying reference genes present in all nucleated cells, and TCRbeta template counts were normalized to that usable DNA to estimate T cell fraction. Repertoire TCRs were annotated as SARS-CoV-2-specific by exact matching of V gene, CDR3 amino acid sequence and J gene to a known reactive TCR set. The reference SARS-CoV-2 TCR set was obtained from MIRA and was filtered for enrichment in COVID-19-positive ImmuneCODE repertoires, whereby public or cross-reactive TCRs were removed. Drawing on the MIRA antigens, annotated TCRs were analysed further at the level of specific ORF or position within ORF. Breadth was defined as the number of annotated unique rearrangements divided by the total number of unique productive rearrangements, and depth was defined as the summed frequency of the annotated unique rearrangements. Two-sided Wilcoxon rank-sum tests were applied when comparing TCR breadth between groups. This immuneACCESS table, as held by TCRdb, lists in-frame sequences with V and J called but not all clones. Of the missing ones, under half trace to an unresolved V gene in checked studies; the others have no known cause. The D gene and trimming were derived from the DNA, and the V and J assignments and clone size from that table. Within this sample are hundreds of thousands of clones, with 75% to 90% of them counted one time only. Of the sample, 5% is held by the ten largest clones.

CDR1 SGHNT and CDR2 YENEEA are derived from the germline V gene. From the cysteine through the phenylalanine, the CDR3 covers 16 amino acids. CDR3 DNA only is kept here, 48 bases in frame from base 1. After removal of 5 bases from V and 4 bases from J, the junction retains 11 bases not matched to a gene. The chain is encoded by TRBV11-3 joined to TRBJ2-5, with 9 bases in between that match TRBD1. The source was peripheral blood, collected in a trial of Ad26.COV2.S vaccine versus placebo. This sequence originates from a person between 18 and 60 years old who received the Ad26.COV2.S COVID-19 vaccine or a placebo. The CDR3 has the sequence CASSRGGQGPGETQYF. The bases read TGTGCCAGCAGCAGAGGGGGACAGGGTCCGGGAGAGACCCAGTACTTC.